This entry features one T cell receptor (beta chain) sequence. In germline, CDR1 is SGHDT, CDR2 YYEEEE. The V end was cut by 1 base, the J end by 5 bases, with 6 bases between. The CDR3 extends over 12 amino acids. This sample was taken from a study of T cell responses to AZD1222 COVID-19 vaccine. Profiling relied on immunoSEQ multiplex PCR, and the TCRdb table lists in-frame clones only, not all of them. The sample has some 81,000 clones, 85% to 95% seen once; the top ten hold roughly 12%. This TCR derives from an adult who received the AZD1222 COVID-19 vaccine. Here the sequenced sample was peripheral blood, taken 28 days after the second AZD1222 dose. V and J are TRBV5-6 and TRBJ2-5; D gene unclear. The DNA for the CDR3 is TGTGCCAGCAGCTTGTATCTGGAGACCCAGTACTTC. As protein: CASSLYLETQYF.